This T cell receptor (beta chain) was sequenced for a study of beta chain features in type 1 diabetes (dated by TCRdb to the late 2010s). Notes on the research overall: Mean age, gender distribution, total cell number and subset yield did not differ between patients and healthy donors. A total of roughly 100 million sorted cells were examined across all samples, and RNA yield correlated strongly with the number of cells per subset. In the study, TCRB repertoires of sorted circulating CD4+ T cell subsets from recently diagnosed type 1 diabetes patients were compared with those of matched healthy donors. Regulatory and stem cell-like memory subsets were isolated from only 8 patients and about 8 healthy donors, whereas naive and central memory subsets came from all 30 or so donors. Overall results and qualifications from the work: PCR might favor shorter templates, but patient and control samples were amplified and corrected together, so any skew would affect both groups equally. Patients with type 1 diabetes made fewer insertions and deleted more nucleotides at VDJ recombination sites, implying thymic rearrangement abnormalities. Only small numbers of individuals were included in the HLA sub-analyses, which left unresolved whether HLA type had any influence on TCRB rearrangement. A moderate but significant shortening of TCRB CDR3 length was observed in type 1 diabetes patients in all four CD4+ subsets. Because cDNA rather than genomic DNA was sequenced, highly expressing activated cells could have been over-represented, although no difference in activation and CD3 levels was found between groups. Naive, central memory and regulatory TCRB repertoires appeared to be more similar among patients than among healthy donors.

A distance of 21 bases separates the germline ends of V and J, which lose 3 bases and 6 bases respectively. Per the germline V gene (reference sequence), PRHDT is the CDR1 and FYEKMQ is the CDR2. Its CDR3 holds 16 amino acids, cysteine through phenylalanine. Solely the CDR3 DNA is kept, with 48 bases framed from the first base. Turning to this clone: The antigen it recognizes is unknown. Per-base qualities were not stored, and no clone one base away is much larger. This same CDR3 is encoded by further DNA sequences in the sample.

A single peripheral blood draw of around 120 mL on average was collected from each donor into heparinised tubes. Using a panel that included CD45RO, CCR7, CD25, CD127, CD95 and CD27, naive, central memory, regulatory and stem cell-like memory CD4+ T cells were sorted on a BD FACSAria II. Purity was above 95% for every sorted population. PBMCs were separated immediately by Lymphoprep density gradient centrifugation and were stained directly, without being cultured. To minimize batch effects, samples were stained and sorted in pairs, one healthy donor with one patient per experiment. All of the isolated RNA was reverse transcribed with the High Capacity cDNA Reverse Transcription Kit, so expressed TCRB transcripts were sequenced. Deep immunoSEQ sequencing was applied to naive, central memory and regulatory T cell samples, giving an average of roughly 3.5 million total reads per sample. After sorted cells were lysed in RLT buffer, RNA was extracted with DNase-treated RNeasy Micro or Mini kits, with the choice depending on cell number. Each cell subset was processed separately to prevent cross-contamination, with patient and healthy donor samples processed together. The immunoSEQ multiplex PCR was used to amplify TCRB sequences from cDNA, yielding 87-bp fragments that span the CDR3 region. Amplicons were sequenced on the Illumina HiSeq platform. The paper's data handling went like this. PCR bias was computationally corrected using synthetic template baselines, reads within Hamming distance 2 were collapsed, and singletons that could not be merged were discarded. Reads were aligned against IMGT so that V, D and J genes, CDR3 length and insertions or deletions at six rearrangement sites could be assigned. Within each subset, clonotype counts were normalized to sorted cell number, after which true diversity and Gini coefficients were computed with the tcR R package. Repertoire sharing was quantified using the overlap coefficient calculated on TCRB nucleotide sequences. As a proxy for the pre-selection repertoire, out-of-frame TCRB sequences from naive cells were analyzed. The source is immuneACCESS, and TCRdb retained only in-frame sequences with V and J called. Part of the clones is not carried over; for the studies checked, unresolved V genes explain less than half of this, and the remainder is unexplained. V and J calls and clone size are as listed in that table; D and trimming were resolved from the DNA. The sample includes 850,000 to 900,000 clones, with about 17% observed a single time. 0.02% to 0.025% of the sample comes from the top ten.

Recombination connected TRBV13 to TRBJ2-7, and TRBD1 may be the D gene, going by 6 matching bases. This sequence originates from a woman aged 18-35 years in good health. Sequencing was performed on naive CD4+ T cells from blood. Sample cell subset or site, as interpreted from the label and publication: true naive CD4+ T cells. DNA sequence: TGTGCCAGCAGCTTCCTCGGACAGACCCTCAGGAGCGAGCAGTACTTC. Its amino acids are CASSFLGQTLRSEQYF.